The subject of this entry is one T cell receptor (beta chain). The data belong to a study of human versus mouse CDR3 diversity and MHC coevolution. About the research overall: The immunoSEQ assay reportedly detects one in 200,000 T cells.

This CDR3 has 15 amino acids. The germline V gene encodes CDR1 MNHNS and CDR2 SASEGT. Trimming shortened V by 8 bases and J by 2 bases, and 19 bases separated the two germline ends. Measured with immunoSEQ multiplex PCR; TCRdb has only the in-frame clones, and not every one. Altogether about 80,000 clones are present, 85% to 95% being singletons, with the ten largest covering 1.2% to 1.5%. The sample consisted of naive CD4+ T cells from blood. Described subset: CD45RO-negative CD62L-positive naive CD4 T cells. The V call is TRBV6-1, the J call TRBJ2-7; D is undetermined. This TCR came from a person aged 30-69 years in good health. CDR3 in DNA: TGTGCCAGCGGCCGTAGGTTGGGCAGCACCTACGAGCAGTACTTC. Translation: CASGRRLGSTYEQYF.